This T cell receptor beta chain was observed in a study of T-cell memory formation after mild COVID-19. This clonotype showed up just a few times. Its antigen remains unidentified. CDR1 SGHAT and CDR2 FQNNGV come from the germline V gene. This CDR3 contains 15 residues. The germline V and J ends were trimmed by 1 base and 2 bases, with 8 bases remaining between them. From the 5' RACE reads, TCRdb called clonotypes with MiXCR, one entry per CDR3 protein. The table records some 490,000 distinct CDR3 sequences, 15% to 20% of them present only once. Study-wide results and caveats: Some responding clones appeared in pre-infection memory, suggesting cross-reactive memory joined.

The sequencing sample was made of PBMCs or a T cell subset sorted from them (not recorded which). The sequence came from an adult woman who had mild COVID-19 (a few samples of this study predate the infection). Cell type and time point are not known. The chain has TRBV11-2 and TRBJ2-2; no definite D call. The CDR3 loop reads CASSLVFDNTGELFF. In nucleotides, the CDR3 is TGTGCCAGCAGCTTAGTTTTCGATAACACCGGGGAGCTGTTTTTT.